This T cell receptor beta chain stems from a study of OX40 agonist ivuxolimab in advanced cancers. The germline gives CDR1 MNHNS, CDR2 SASEGT. CDR3 length: 15 amino acids. Trimming removed 1 base at V and 5 bases at J, with 14 bases between. Measured with immunoSEQ multiplex PCR; TCRdb has only the in-frame clones, and not every one. The data contain about 12,000 clones, roughly 80% of them singletons. The J gene is TRBJ2-5, the V gene TRBV6-1, with D perhaps TRBD2 (5 bases). This clonotype was obtained from an adult with an advanced solid tumor such as melanoma, head and neck, liver or kidney cancer. The sequences come from CD4+ or CD8+ T cells sorted from blood, collected in a trial of the OX40 agonist ivuxolimab. The CDR3, as DNA: TGTGCCAGCAGTGAAGATGAGGGAGTGAGGGAGACCCAGTACTTC. It translates to CASSEDEGVRETQYF.